This T cell receptor beta chain was recovered during a study of spatial heterogeneity in lung cancer. Overall study: Median follow-up for sequenced PBMC samples was about two years after resection, when such samples existed.

Concerning this clonotype itself: Its antigen is not identified.

On each TCR cDNA molecule, a unique molecular identifier was present. Via MiXCR, TCRdb re-called the 5' RACE reads, giving one row per CDR3 protein. The data contain 25,000 to 35,000 distinct CDR3 sequences, about 10% of them singletons. The CDR3 runs 15 residues. With 6 bases removed from V and 4 bases from J, the gap between germline ends came to 15 bases. Notes on the study in general: Blood contained ubiquitous expanded tumor TCRs more at resection than at follow-up.

Indicated time point: blood at routine non-recurrence follow-up after resection. Sequencing covered unsorted whole RNA taken from tumor, nontumor lung or frozen PBMC. The source of this sequence is a female donor with early-stage non-small cell lung cancer. The V and J genes are TRBV12-3 or TRBV12-4 and TRBJ2-2; D unclear. The input for sequencing was PBMCs, taken at follow-up. The CDR3 DNA reads TGTGCCAGCAGGGCCCCGGCCCCCAGCACCGGGGAGCTGTTTTTT. This gives the protein CASRAPAPSTGELFF.